These 25 T cell receptor beta chains share one sample of origin, sequenced in a study of cytomegalovirus exposure and HLA in healthy donors. A multiplex PCR was run with 60 Vbeta primers and 13 Jbeta primers. Some clones are missing from TCRdb's copy, which holds only in-frame ones; the method was immunoSEQ multiplex PCR. This table has about 150,000 clones, around 77% appearing once. Sequencing used PBMCs. The receptors shown here come from a woman between 50 and 59 years old in good health and CMV-seropositive.

This clone was recorded once. The rearrangement uses TRBV6-6 and TRBJ1-2, with 9 bases lining up with TRBD1. The CDR3 is 15 residues long. V lost 6 bases, J lost 1 base, and 6 bases stayed unmatched. CDR1 MNHNY and CDR2 SVGAGI come from the germline V gene (reference sequence). CDR3 loop: CASREPGQGNYGYTF. Here the CDR3 DNA reads TGTGCCAGCAGGGAACCGGGACAGGGTAACTATGGCTACACCTTC.

The chain has TRBV4-1 and TRBJ2-7, with D possibly matching TRBD2 (5 bases). Between the trimmed V and J ends, which lost 4 bases and 1 base, there was a span of 14 bases. Germline V gene lookup returns CDR1 MGHRA and CDR2 YSYEKL. The CDR3 is 15 amino acids. CDR3 DNA: TGCGCCAGCAGCCCCTCCTCCAGCGGATCCTACGAGCAGTACTTC. Translated: CASSPSSSGSYEQYF.

This clone was detected once. The chain couples TRBV18 to TRBJ1-1, with D maybe TRBD1 (5 bases). The ends were cut back, 2 bases at V and 2 bases at J, with 9 bases in the middle. The CDR3 consists of 14 residues. Germline V gene lookup returns CDR1 KGHSH and CDR2 LQKENI. The CDR3 sequence is CASSPGAGNTEAFF. The CDR3 DNA sequence: TGTGCCAGCTCACCAGGGGCGGGAAACACTGAAGCTTTCTTT.

Comments on this clone: Sequence at one end of the junction differs from germline and may be a read error. For the CDR3, the DNA is TGTTCCAGCAGCTTATGGGGCGTCTCTATTGGAAACACCATATATTTT. This sequence encodes CSSSLWGVSIGNTIYF. The chain carries TRBV7-9 and TRBJ1-3; D is possibly TRBD1 (5 bases). Germline CDR1 SEHNR, CDR2 FQNEAQ (reference sequence). The CDR3 is 16 amino acids.

The chain couples TRBV6-5 to TRBJ1-1; D is unresolved. Trimming shortened V by 2 bases and J by 2 bases, and 9 bases separated the two germline ends. The CDR3 is made up of 14 amino acids. The germline CDR1 and CDR2 sequences are MNHEY and SVGAGI. The DNA for the CDR3 is TGTGCCAGCAGTTACATCGGGATCAACACTGAAGCTTTCTTT. Translating gives CASSYIGINTEAFF.

The rearrangement uses TRBV27 and TRBJ2-7; maybe TRBD1 (6 bases). CDR1 is MNHEY and CDR2 is SMNVEV in the germline V gene (reference sequence). V was clipped by 0 bases and J by 3 bases, with 12 bases between them. This CDR3 has 15 residues. CDR3 protein: CASSLSDRPYYEQYF. In DNA form, the CDR3 reads TGTGCCAGCAGTTTATCGGACAGACCGTACTACGAGCAGTACTTC.

The genes are TRBV27 and TRBJ1-5; a possible D gene is TRBD1 (6 bases). The V end was cut by 8 bases, the J end by 5 bases, with 13 bases between. The germline gives CDR1 MNHEY, CDR2 SMNVEV (reference sequence). CDR3 length equals 13 residues. The CDR3 DNA is TGTGCCAGCCGGACAGCGAGTCATCAGCCCCAGCATTTT. Its protein is CASRTASHQPQHF.

The chain is built from TRBV19 and TRBJ1-1, with D possibly matching TRBD1 (5 bases). V was pared by 1 base and J by 0 bases, with 9 bases between. Germline V gives CDR1 LNHDA, CDR2 SQIVND (reference sequence). CDR3 length equals 15 residues. The DNA for the CDR3 is TGTGCCAGTAGTATAGGGGGCTCTATGAACACTGAAGCTTTCTTT. Encoded protein: CASSIGGSMNTEAFF.

This clone was detected once. This sequence joins TRBV14 and TRBJ2-1, with a tentative D call TRBD2 (5 bases). The CDR3 spans 13 residues. Germline V gene lookup returns CDR1 SGHDN and CDR2 FVKESK. V lost 6 bases and J 0 bases, leaving 6 bases between the germline ends. CDR3 DNA: TGTGCCAGCAGGAGGGACTCCTACAATGAGCAGTTCTTC. Its translation: CASRRDSYNEQFF. The full variable domain, in which reference TRBV14 and TRBJ2-1 provide the parts outside the CDR3, is EAGVTQFPSHSVIEKGQTVTLRCDPISGHDNLYWYRRVMGKEIKFLLHFVKESKQDESGMPNNRFLAERTGGTYSTLKVQPAELEDSGVYFCASRRDSYNEQFFGPGTRLTVL.

The chain links TRBV11-2 to TRBJ1-2, with D perhaps TRBD1 (5 bases). The germline V and J ends were trimmed by 5 bases and 4 bases, with 17 bases remaining between them. The CDR3 is made up of 15 amino acids. Germline CDR1 is SGHAT and CDR2 is FQNNGV. The CDR3 sequence: CASSPHDSTSYGYTF. The CDR3 region has the DNA TGTGCCAGCAGCCCCCACGACAGTACCTCCTATGGCTACACCTTC.

The rearrangement links TRBV7-2 to TRBJ1-5, with D possibly TRBD1 on 6 matching bases. The CDR3 consists of 17 residues. Trimming pared 1 base from V and 0 bases from J, leaving 13 bases between. From germline, CDR1 is SGHTA and CDR2 FQGNSA. The CDR3 DNA follows: TGTGCCAGCAGCTTAGTTCCTGGGGGCTATAGCAATCAGCCCCAGCATTTT. It yields the protein CASSLVPGGYSNQPQHF. The full variable domain, rest sourced from reference TRBV7-2 and TRBJ1-5, is GAGVSQSPSNKVTEKGKDVELRCDPISGHTALYWYRQSLGQGLEFLIYFQGNSAPDKSGLPSDRFSAERTGGSVSTLTIQRTQQEDSAVYLCASSLVPGGYSNQPQHFGDGTRLSIL.

V is TRBV18 and J is TRBJ1-5, with 9 bases lining up with TRBD1. V was pared by 3 bases and J by 4 bases, with 7 bases of the junction left unmatched. Germline-derived CDR1 and CDR2 are KGHSH and LQKENI. The CDR3 runs to 16 residues. This CDR3 is CASSPTDRGGNQPQHF. CDR3 sequence (DNA): TGTGCCAGCTCACCGACGGACAGGGGTGGGAATCAGCCCCAGCATTTT.

The J gene is TRBJ1-1, the V gene TRBV5-1; D unresolved. Trimming left V 2 bases short and J 5 bases short, with 13 bases between. CDR3 length: 14 residues. CDR1 and CDR2 from the germline V gene are SGHRS and YFSETQ. The CDR3 DNA reads TGCGCCAGCAGCTTATCCGAGGGATTAACTGAAGCTTTCTTT. It is translated as CASSLSEGLTEAFF. The variable domain in full, with the rest retrieved from reference TRBV5-1 and TRBJ1-1, is KAGVTQTPRYLIKTRGQQVTLSCSPISGHRSVSWYQQTPGQGLQFLFEYFSETQRNKGNFPGRFSGRQFSNSRSEMNVSTLELGDSALYLCASSLSEGLTEAFFGQGTRLTVV.

The CDR3: CASSLSFSYLTDTQYF. CDR3 DNA: TGTGCCAGCAGTTTAAGTTTTAGCTACCTCACAGATACGCAGTATTTT. The V call is TRBV27, the J call TRBJ2-3; D call uncertain. V was shortened by 2 bases and J by 2 bases, with 14 bases between the two germline ends. CDR1 is MNHEY and CDR2 is SMNVEV in the germline V gene (reference sequence). CDR3 length equals 16 residues.

V gene TRBV4-2 combines with J gene TRBJ2-3, with 7 positions matching TRBD1. This CDR3 region has 16 residues. Germline assignment: CDR1 LGHNA and CDR2 YNFKEQ. V trimming: 0 bases; J trimming: 0 bases; junction bases outside the gene matches: 3. The CDR3 nucleotides read TGTGCCAGCAGCCAAGATCAGGGGGAAAGCACAGATACGCAGTATTTT. As protein: CASSQDQGESTDTQYF.

The rearrangement uses TRBV5-4 and TRBJ2-1; tentatively, D is TRBD2 (5 bases). The CDR3 sequence is 16 residues long. The V and J ends lost 4 bases and 3 bases respectively, with 17 bases between them. CDR1 SGHNT and CDR2 YYREEE come from the germline V gene (reference sequence). For the CDR3, the DNA is TGTGCCAGCAGCCAGACGGACTCCCTAAACTACAATGAGCAGTTCTTC. It is translated as CASSQTDSLNYNEQFF.

The rearrangement joins TRBV19 to TRBJ2-7, with 13 nucleotides matching TRBD2. V lost 5 bases to trimming and J lost 6 bases; unmatched junction nucleotides: 19. CDR1 is LNHDA, CDR2 SQIVND, per germline (reference sequence). The CDR3 covers 19 residues. CDR3 DNA: TGTGCCAGTAGTCCGACCCCCGGGACTAGCGGGGTATGGTCTCCCGAGCAGTACTTC. Translated: CASSPTPGTSGVWSPEQYF.

The chain links TRBV6-1 to TRBJ2-1; 7 bases match TRBD1. The trim removed 4 bases at V and 1 base at J, leaving 10 bases unmatched. CDR3 length: 17 residues. Germline CDR1 is MNHNS and CDR2 is SASEGT. The CDR3 loop reads CASSASTGVRSYNEQFF. The DNA for the CDR3 is TGTGCCAGCAGTGCGTCTACAGGGGTGAGATCCTACAATGAGCAGTTCTTC.

The chain links TRBV28 to TRBJ2-5; 8 bases are a match to TRBD2. CDR3 size: 16 residues. J gave up 5 bases and V 6 bases, and 14 bases lay outside the gene matches. From germline, CDR1 is MDHEN and CDR2 SYDVKM. Written as DNA, the CDR3 is TGTGCCAGCAGCCACACTAGCGGAAGAGGGAAGGAGACCCAGTACTTC. This translates into CASSHTSGRGKETQYF. Full variable domain (missing parts from reference TRBV28 and TRBJ2-5): DVKVTQSSRYLVKRTGEKVFLECVQDMDHENMFWYRQDPGLGLRLIYFSYDVKMKEKGDIPEGYSVSREKKERFSLILESASTNQTSMYLCASSHTSGRGKETQYFGPGTRLLVL.

The rearrangement joins TRBV27 to TRBJ1-2; D unclear. Looked up from germline, CDR1 is MNHEY and CDR2 is SMNVEV (reference sequence). The CDR3 covers 12 residues. Trimming removed 7 bases from V and 3 bases from J, with 9 bases in between. The CDR3: CASTYLHYGYTF. In DNA form, the CDR3 reads TGTGCCAGCACCTATCTACACTATGGCTACACCTTC.

This chain links TRBV29-1 with TRBJ2-3, with TRBD1 matching over 7 bases. The germline V gene encodes CDR1 SQVTM and CDR2 ANQGSEA. CDR3 length equals 15 residues. Losses at the gene ends were 7 bases for V and 0 bases for J; bases not matched to a gene: 10. CDR3 sequence reads: CSAVQGVGSTDTQYF. CDR3 DNA sequence: TGCAGCGCCGTGCAGGGGGTGGGGAGCACAGATACGCAGTATTTT.

The V gene is TRBV5-6, the J gene TRBJ2-5, with 13 positions matching TRBD2. V lost 3 bases and J lost 0; bases outside the gene matches: 2. Germline-derived CDR1 and CDR2 are SGHDT and YYEEEE. This CDR3 comprises 16 residues. The CDR3 bases are TGTGCCAGCAGCTGGACTAGCGGGGGATACCAAGAGACCCAGTACTTC. It yields the protein CASSWTSGGYQETQYF.

Comment on this clone: A read error may account for a junction end that differs from germline. This chain connects TRBV7-7 to TRBJ2-2, with D possibly being TRBD2 (6 bases). This CDR3 is built from 14 residues. Per germline, CDR1 SSHAT and CDR2 FNYEAQ (reference sequence). This chain's CDR3 is CASSSPGATGELFF. DNA for the CDR3: TGTGCTAGCAGCTCCCCGGGAGCCACCGGGGAGCTGTTTTTT.

V usage is TRBV19 and J usage is TRBJ2-5; TRBD2 aligns across 7 bases. With 5 bases clipped from V and 5 bases from J, the junction kept 5 bases outside the gene matches. The CDR3 has 13 amino acids. Germline lookup yields CDR1 LNHDA and CDR2 SQIVND (reference sequence). CDR3 region: CASSRKGGETQYF. CDR3 sequence (DNA): TGTGCCAGTAGTCGTAAGGGAGGGGAGACCCAGTACTTC.

V and J are TRBV7-2 and TRBJ2-3; no clear D. The germline gives CDR1 SGHTA, CDR2 FQGNSA. The ends were cut back, 5 bases at V and 1 base at J, with 10 bases in the middle. The CDR3 loop spans 14 amino acids. As DNA, the CDR3 is TGTGCCAGCAGCCTACGACTGGGCACAGATACGCAGTATTTT. Translated: CASSLRLGTDTQYF.